These 16 T cell receptor beta chains came from one sample sequenced in a study of T-cell reconstitution after alpha-beta-depleted transplantation in children. Study results and limitations: T-cell counts and diversity at one year following transplant were attributed mainly to newly produced T cells.

Their antigens remain unidentified. This sample's TCRbeta library carried unique molecular identifier barcodes. TCRdb independently ran MiXCR on the PCR reads; one entry per CDR3 protein. This sample carries around 300,000 distinct CDR3 sequences, over 7% of them seen once, and the ten largest clones take approximately 8.6%. The sequenced sample was peripheral blood, obtained 360 days after TCRalphabeta/CD19-depleted stem cell transplant. The receptors derive from a female patient aged 2 to 10 who had a stem cell transplant for Fanconi anemia, so the T cells may come from the graft donor.

This clonotype came up a few times. CDR3 residues: CASSLLSQGEDEKLFF. The CDR3 DNA sequence: TGTGCCAGCAGTTTATTATCACAGGGGGAGGATGAAAAACTGTTTTTT. This sequence joins TRBV28 and TRBJ1-4; 8 bases agree with TRBD1. Unmatched junction bases numbered 7, after V lost 1 base and J lost 6 bases. CDR1 and CDR2 (germline): MDHEN, SYDVKM. The CDR3 is 16 residues long.

The rearrangement links TRBV6-2 or TRBV6-3 to TRBJ1-2; a weak D match, TRBD1 (5 bases). Germline CDR1 is MNHEY and CDR2 is SVGEGT. CDR3 length equals 15 residues. Trimming removed 6 bases at V and 1 base at J, with 15 bases between. The CDR3 nucleotides are TGTGCCAGCAGACCAAGACAGTCACTTAACTATGGCTACACCTTC. It specifies CASRPRQSLNYGYTF.

This chain connects TRBV18 to TRBJ1-1; D is ambiguous. CDR3 length: 13 amino acids. V was trimmed by 2 bases and J by 7 bases, leaving 11 bases between them. Germline V CDR1 and CDR2: KGHSH, LQKENI. The CDR3: CASSPGTRYEAFF. The DNA of the CDR3 is TGTGCCAGCTCACCAGGAACGCGGTATGAAGCTTTCTTT.

This clonotype showed up just a few times. In DNA form, the CDR3 reads TGCAGTGCTAGACGACACCTACCTAACTATGGCTACACCTTC. Protein: CSARRHLPNYGYTF. The V gene is TRBV20-1, the J gene TRBJ1-2; D is undetermined. The CDR3 contains 14 residues. Germline CDR1 reads DFQATT; CDR2 reads SNEGSKA (reference sequence). Trimming removed 2 bases from V and 0 bases from J, with 10 bases in between.

The chain couples TRBV12-3 or TRBV12-4 to TRBJ2-1; 15 bases fit TRBD2. This CDR3 is 19 amino acids long. Trimming at V came to 5 bases and at J to 0 bases, leaving 8 bases not matched to a gene. The CDR3 DNA follows: TGTGCCAGCAGTCCAGAGGGGACTAGCGGGGGGAGCTCCTACAATGAGCAGTTCTTC. It codes for CASSPEGTSGGSSYNEQFF.

This clonotype appeared many times. The chain carries TRBV2 and TRBJ2-1, with D maybe TRBD1 (5 bases). The length of the CDR3 is 14 residues. Between the trimmed V and J ends, which lost 6 bases and 0 bases, there was a span of 9 bases. Per the germline V gene, CDR1 is SNHLY and CDR2 is FYNNEI. CDR3 region: CASRQVGSYNEQFF. In nucleotides, the CDR3 is TGTGCCAGCAGACAGGTCGGCTCCTACAATGAGCAGTTCTTC.

This clonotype was counted only a few times. J is TRBJ1-1 and V is TRBV5-1; tentative D call: TRBD1 (5 bases). This CDR3 contains 14 residues. Trimming removed 7 bases at V and 7 bases at J, with 20 bases between. Germline loops: CDR1 SGHRS, CDR2 YFSETQ. CDR3: CASELEGPDDEAFF. The CDR3 coding sequence is TGCGCCAGCGAGCTTGAGGGGCCTGACGATGAAGCTTTCTTT.

The chain is built from TRBV19 and TRBJ2-3; TRBD1 is a possible D gene (5 bases). CDR1 and CDR2 from the germline V gene are LNHDA and SQIVND (reference sequence). This CDR3 spans 14 amino acids. The V end was cut by 7 bases, the J end by 3 bases, with 14 bases between. CDR3 protein: CASIPRDRTDTQYF. CDR3 DNA: TGTGCCAGTATACCCCGTGACAGAACAGATACGCAGTATTTT. Based on the CDR3 plus reference TRBV19 and TRBJ2-3, the full variable domain is DGGITQSPKYLFRKEGQNVTLSCEQNLNHDAMYWYRQDPGQGLRLIYYSQIVNDFQKGDIAEGYSVSREKKESFPLTVTSAQKNPTAFYLCASIPRDRTDTQYFGPGTRLTVL.

V usage is TRBV6-6 and J usage is TRBJ2-7, with TRBD2 identical over 8 bases. The trim removed 6 bases at V and 3 bases at J, leaving 4 bases unmatched. This CDR3 is built from 13 residues. The germline V gene encodes CDR1 MNHNY and CDR2 SVGAGI (reference sequence). This CDR3 reads CASRPTSGYEQYF. CDR3 nucleotides: TGTGCCAGCAGACCAACTAGCGGCTACGAGCAGTACTTC.

V is TRBV12-3 or TRBV12-4 and J is TRBJ1-1; D gene uncertain. The CDR3 runs 13 residues. V lost 5 bases and J lost 6, with 13 bases in between. The CDR3 DNA sequence: TGTGCCAGCAGTCCCCCATATGATTCTGAAGCTTTCTTT. Translating gives CASSPPYDSEAFF.

This clonotype was observed at least ten times. This chain links TRBV5-1 with TRBJ2-7, with D possibly being TRBD1 or TRBD2 (5 bases each). The CDR3 extends over 15 amino acids. V lost 0 bases and J lost 3, with 13 bases in between. Germline CDR1 and CDR2: SGHRS and YFSETQ. The CDR3 nucleotides read TGCGCCAGCAGCTTGGTAGGGGACCCAATCTACGAGCAGTACTTC. Encoded protein: CASSLVGDPIYEQYF.

The sample holds many counts of this clonotype. V usage is TRBV27 and J usage is TRBJ1-1; D ambiguous. V dropped 6 bases and J dropped 1 base, with 9 bases sitting between them. Looked up from germline, CDR1 is MNHEY and CDR2 is SMNVEV (reference sequence). The CDR3 sequence is 13 residues long. CDR3 residues: CASSLTENTEAFF. CDR3 nucleotides: TGTGCCAGCAGCTTAACAGAGAACACTGAAGCTTTCTTT.

This clonotype was seen repeatedly, ten times or more. The genes are TRBV11-2 and TRBJ2-5; a possible D gene is TRBD1 (5 bases). Per the germline V gene, CDR1 is SGHAT and CDR2 is FQNNGV. This CDR3 spans 14 amino acids. The ends were cut back, 5 bases at V and 1 base at J, with 11 bases in the middle. CDR3 nucleotide sequence: TGTGCCAGCAGCAGCTACAGGCTCCAAGAGACCCAGTACTTC. Its translation is CASSSYRLQETQYF.

This chain connects TRBV19 to TRBJ1-5; 7 nucleotides agree with TRBD1. The CDR3 extends over 14 amino acids. The trim removed 6 bases at V and 5 bases at J, leaving 7 bases unmatched. Germline CDR1 and CDR2: LNHDA and SQIVND (reference sequence). This CDR3 reads CASRPPQGHQPQHF. DNA for the CDR3: TGTGCCAGTAGACCACCACAGGGGCATCAGCCCCAGCATTTT.

There are many counts of this clonotype. This rearrangement joins TRBV6-2 or TRBV6-3 to TRBJ2-7; possible D gene TRBD1, 5 bases. Germline V gives CDR1 MNHEY, CDR2 SVGEGT. The CDR3 totals 15 residues. Trimming removed 5 bases from V and 0 bases from J, with 14 bases in between. The CDR3 DNA reads TGTGCCAGCAGTGACAGTCCATTGAGCTCCTACGAGCAGTACGTC. This translates into CASSDSPLSSYEQYV.

This clonotype was counted ten times or more. The gene calls are TRBV12-3 or TRBV12-4 and TRBJ2-1; D might be TRBD2 (6 bases). CDR3 length: 13 residues. Trimming removed 5 bases from V and 8 bases from J, with 13 bases in between. In DNA form, the CDR3 reads TGTGCCAGCAGTCTGGGGGGTCCCGATGAGCAGTTCTTC. Translating gives CASSLGGPDEQFF.